A selection of T cell receptor beta chains follows, all from one sample in a study of blood T cell repertoires in COVID-19. TCRdb's copy holds only in-frame clones and misses some; the assay was immunoSEQ multiplex PCR. This sample carries fewer than 75,000 clones, roughly 84% of them seen once, and the ten largest clones take 5.5% to 8%. The specimen was peripheral blood. The receptor set was obtained from a man aged 50-60 years with active COVID-19. Both conserved end residues are part of each CDR3. The order of the fields is V gene, J gene, clone size, D gene, CDR3 protein, CDR3 DNA. The D gene is left open where the match is weak. Clone size is given for some rows only: seen once, a few or many times, or a class if the clone is expanded.

V: TRBV5-1; J: TRBJ1-3; size: few; D: NA; CDR3: CASSVGPGAFSGNTIYF; DNA: TGCGCCAGCAGCGTAGGTCCAGGTGCCTTCTCTGGAAACACCATATATTTT
V: TRBV12-3/TRBV12-4; J: TRBJ1-5; size: NA; D: NA; CDR3: CASSLTAHQPQHF; DNA: TGTGCCAGCAGTTTGACAGCTCATCAGCCCCAGCATTTT
V: TRBV6-5; J: TRBJ2-2; size: NA; D: TRBD1; CDR3: CASSSDRAINTGELFF; DNA: TGTGCCAGCAGTTCGGACAGGGCGATTAACACCGGGGAGCTGTTTTTT
V: TRBV5-1; J: TRBJ1-6; size: once; D: TRBD1; CDR3: CASSNTGAAGRSPLHF; DNA: TGCGCCAGCAGCAACACAGGGGCGGCTGGCCGTTCACCCCTCCACTTT
V: TRBV6-6; J: TRBJ1-4; size: NA; D: NA; CDR3: CASSYVINEKLFF; DNA: TGTGCCAGCAGTTACGTAATCAATGAAAAACTGTTTTTT
V: TRBV3-1/TRBV3-2; J: TRBJ2-5; size: NA; D: NA; CDR3: CASSQDLETQYF; DNA: TGTGCCAGCAGCCAAGATCTTGAGACCCAGTACTTC
V: TRBV2; J: TRBJ1-5; size: NA; D: NA; CDR3: CASSKRQNSNQPQHF; DNA: TGTGCCAGCAGTAAGCGACAGAATAGCAATCAGCCCCAGCATTTT
V: TRBV11-3; J: TRBJ1-2; size: NA; D: TRBD1; CDR3: CASSLEGQGGGYTF; DNA: TGTGCCAGCAGCTTAGAGGGACAGGGCGGTGGCTACACCTTC
V: TRBV2; J: TRBJ2-1; size: NA; D: TRBD2; CDR3: CASSGFGGAFNEQFF; DNA: TGTGCCAGCAGTGGTTTCGGGGGGGCCTTCAATGAGCAGTTCTTC
V: TRBV6-5; J: TRBJ2-5; size: NA; D: NA; CDR3: CASRSTGVQETQYF; DNA: TGTGCCAGCAGGTCCACGGGGGTTCAAGAGACCCAGTACTTC
V: TRBV2; J: TRBJ2-2; size: NA; D: NA; CDR3: CASGQTNTGELFF; DNA: TGTGCCAGCGGACAGACGAACACCGGGGAGCTGTTTTTT
V: TRBV10-2; J: TRBJ2-1; size: NA; D: NA; CDR3: CASSESFRSDEQFF; DNA: TGCGCCAGCAGTGAGTCTTTCCGGTCCGATGAGCAGTTCTTC
V: TRBV19; J: TRBJ1-1; size: once; D: TRBD1; CDR3: CASQIQGQMNTEAFF; DNA: TGTGCCAGCCAAATCCAGGGACAGATGAACACTGAAGCTTTCTTT
V: TRBV10-2; J: TRBJ1-6; size: few; D: TRBD1; CDR3: CASSAGTGESPLHF; DNA: TGCGCCAGCAGCGCGGGGACAGGGGAATCACCCCTCCACTTT
V: TRBV7-6; J: TRBJ2-3; size: NA; D: TRBD2; CDR3: CASSEGLAEITDTQYF; DNA: TGTGCCAGCAGCGAAGGACTAGCGGAAATCACAGATACGCAGTATTTT
V: TRBV5-4; J: TRBJ2-1; size: NA; D: NA; CDR3: CASSLDQRTYNEQFF; DNA: TGTGCCAGCAGCTTGGATCAGCGTACTTACAATGAGCAGTTCTTC
V: TRBV27; J: TRBJ1-1; size: NA; D: NA; CDR3: CASSNPGETPIEAFF; DNA: TGTGCCAGCAGTAACCCTGGGGAGACACCCATTGAAGCTTTCTTT
V: TRBV10-1; J: TRBJ2-4; size: NA; D: TRBD2; CDR3: CASSSGTSSANIQYF; DNA: TGCGCCAGCAGTAGCGGGACTAGCAGTGCAAACATTCAGTACTTC
V: TRBV7-2; J: TRBJ1-1; size: NA; D: NA; CDR3: CASSLGARQEGGRAFF; DNA: TGTGCCAGCAGCTTGGGGGCCCGGCAGGAAGGGGGACGAGCTTTCTTT
V: TRBV28; J: TRBJ2-6; size: few; D: NA; CDR3: CASSRVAGANVLTF; DNA: TGTGCCAGCAGCAGGGTGGCGGGGGCCAACGTCCTGACTTTC
V: TRBV10-3; J: TRBJ1-1; size: NA; D: NA; CDR3: CAISYGQMNTEAFF; DNA: TGTGCCATCAGTTACGGACAGATGAACACTGAAGCTTTCTTT
V: TRBV2; J: TRBJ2-1; size: NA; D: TRBD2; CDR3: CASSERVPGGPGEQFF; DNA: TGTGCCAGCAGTGAAAGGGTTCCGGGAGGGCCAGGTGAGCAGTTCTTC
V: TRBV9; J: TRBJ2-1; size: NA; D: NA; CDR3: CASSSGGTSLRDSYNEQFF; DNA: TGTGCCAGCAGCTCAGGAGGTACTTCTTTGCGGGACTCCTACAATGAGCAGTTCTTC
V: TRBV4-2; J: TRBJ2-7; size: few; D: TRBD2; CDR3: CASSQDNPTSGVLYEQYF; DNA: TGTGCCAGCAGCCAAGATAACCCGACTAGCGGGGTTCTCTACGAGCAGTACTTC
V: TRBV3-1/TRBV3-2; J: TRBJ1-2; size: NA; D: NA; CDR3: CASSQDSATGLNYGYTF; DNA: TGTGCCAGCAGCCAAGATTCCGCCACAGGGCTTAACTATGGCTACACCTTC
V: TRBV19; J: TRBJ1-1; size: NA; D: TRBD1; CDR3: CATSQGIREAFF; DNA: TGTGCCACCTCACAGGGGATCCGTGAAGCTTTCTTT
V: TRBV6-5; J: TRBJ1-1; size: NA; D: NA; CDR3: CASSSPGQTVRAFF; DNA: TGTGCCAGCAGTTCTCCGGGACAAACCGTTAGGGCTTTCTTT
V: TRBV5-5; J: TRBJ2-3; size: NA; D: NA; CDR3: CASSLGSGSTDTQYF; DNA: TGTGCCAGCAGCTTGGGGTCAGGTAGCACAGATACGCAGTATTTT
V: TRBV10-2; J: TRBJ1-1; size: NA; D: NA; CDR3: CASRATGTEAFF; DNA: TGCGCCAGCAGGGCTACGGGCACTGAAGCTTTCTTT
V: TRBV9; J: TRBJ2-3; size: NA; D: NA; CDR3: CASSVGRSGYITDTQYF; DNA: TGTGCCAGCAGCGTAGGGAGAAGCGGTTATATCACAGATACGCAGTATTTT
V: TRBV9; J: TRBJ2-2; size: NA; D: TRBD1; CDR3: CASSATGDPGTGELFF; DNA: TGTGCCAGCAGCGCAACAGGGGATCCGGGCACCGGGGAGCTGTTTTTT